The 19 T cell receptor beta chains presented below share a single source sample, sequenced in a study of blood T cells in healthy people across ages. Primed by a sample-barcoded 5' primer and a J-beta primer mix, a second PCR proceeded for 7 to 11 cycles. TCRdb re-analysed the 5' RACE reads in MiXCR, keeping a single row per CDR3 protein. The sample holds roughly 2 million distinct CDR3 sequences, around half seen once. Sequences were obtained from blood. These receptors all come from a woman between 40 and 50 years old in good health.

The chain has TRBV6-6 and TRBJ2-3; D is perhaps TRBD2 (6 bases). Trimming left V 5 bases short and J 4 bases short, with 13 bases between. Germline values: CDR1 MNHNY, CDR2 SVGAGI (reference sequence). This CDR3 spans 14 amino acids. In DNA, the CDR3 is TGTGCCAGCAGTCGGACCGGGAGTGCAGATACGCAGTATTTT. It encodes CASSRTGSADTQYF.

Note on this clonotype: This clone may be a read error of a much larger clone one base away. The J gene is TRBJ2-4, the V gene TRBV6-6, with TRBD1 matching 8 bases. The DNA end favors TRBJ2-7, so the J call may be wrong. CDR1 MNHNY and CDR2 SVGAGI come from the germline V gene (reference sequence). The CDR3 loop spans 14 amino acids. The CDR3 region is CASSDSQGANEQYF. The CDR3 DNA follows: TGTGCCAGCAGTGACAGCCAGGGGGCTAACGAGCAGTACTTC.

The chain has TRBV2 and TRBJ2-6, with 10 positions matching TRBD1. The CDR3 covers 17 residues. V lost 2 bases, J lost 2 bases, and 3 bases stayed unmatched. CDR1 SNHLY and CDR2 FYNNEI come from the germline V gene. CDR3 nucleotides: TGTGCCAGCAGTGAAAGGGGACAGGGGACTGGGGCCAACGTCCTGACTTTC. The encoded protein is CASSERGQGTGANVLTF.

This chain links TRBV5-6 with TRBJ1-2, with D possibly matching TRBD1 (5 bases). CDR3 length: 14 residues. V shed 4 bases and J shed 0 bases, with 10 bases lying between them. CDR1 and CDR2 (germline): SGHDT, YYEEEE. CDR3 sequence: CASSTGDSNYGYTF. CDR3 bases: TGTGCCAGCAGCACAGGTGATTCTAACTATGGCTACACCTTC.

This clonotype was detected only a few times. The chain joins TRBV7-2 to TRBJ2-7, with 7 bases fitting TRBD1. With V trimmed by 5 bases and J by 3 bases, 10 bases remained unmatched. The CDR3 spans 15 residues. Germline loops: CDR1 SGHTA, CDR2 FQGNSA. The CDR3 DNA reads as TGTGCCAGCAGCCTGGCTGGGACAGCAGTCTACGAGCAGTACTTC. Amino acids: CASSLAGTAVYEQYF.

The CDR3 loop is CASSQVPTGVGQPQHF. The CDR3 nucleotides are TGTGCCAGCAGCCAAGTACCTACAGGGGTAGGTCAGCCCCAGCATTTT. This sequence joins TRBV3-1 and TRBJ1-5; 7 positions agree with TRBD1. Germline trimming cut 1 base from V and 6 bases from J; bases unmatched to any gene: 9. The V gene's germline CDR1 is LGHDT and CDR2 YNNKEL (reference sequence). CDR3 length: 16 amino acids.

The V gene is TRBV29-1, the J gene TRBJ2-7, with 11 bases lining up with TRBD1. This CDR3 is built from 13 residues. The trim removed 7 bases at V and 4 bases at J, leaving 6 bases unmatched. Germline V CDR1 and CDR2: SQVTM, ANQGSEA. CDR3 nucleotide sequence: TGCAGCGATGCTGGGACAGGGGGATACGAGCAGTACTTC. It specifies CSDAGTGGYEQYF.

The chain couples TRBV11-3 to TRBJ2-1, with 9 bases lining up with TRBD1. Germline V CDR1 and CDR2: SGHNT, YENEEA. V gave up 1 base and J gave up 5 bases; unmatched junction bases: 3. The CDR3 consists of 15 residues. CDR3 DNA sequence: TGTGCCAGCAGCTTAGGTGACAGGGGGAACAATGAGCAGTTCTTC. Its translation: CASSLGDRGNNEQFF.

There are a few counts of this clonotype. V and J are TRBV10-2 and TRBJ1-5; tentative D call: TRBD1 (6 bases). V lost 6 bases and J lost 0, with 12 bases in between. Germline V lookup: CDR1 WSHSY, CDR2 SAAADI. The CDR3 covers 15 residues. CDR3 sequence: CASSDRSFSNQPQHF. The CDR3 DNA is TGCGCCAGCAGCGACAGGAGCTTTAGCAATCAGCCCCAGCATTTT.

The chain combines TRBV4-3 with TRBJ1-1; D remains unclear. Germline V CDR1 and CDR2: LGHNA, YSLEER. V lost 0 bases and J 2 bases, leaving 10 bases between the germline ends. CDR3 length: 15 amino acids. CDR3 sequence reads: CASSQDGGVNTEAFF. CDR3 DNA sequence: TGCGCCAGCAGCCAAGATGGCGGGGTAAACACTGAAGCTTTCTTT.

The chain couples TRBV4-1 to TRBJ2-7, with D perhaps TRBD1 (7 bases). The V gene lost 4 bases and the J gene lost 4 bases, with 14 bases spanning the gap. Germline loops: CDR1 MGHRA, CDR2 YSYEKL. The CDR3 extends over 14 amino acids. The CDR3 DNA follows: TGCGCCAGCAGCCCCGGGGGACAGTTTTACGAGCAGTACTTC. Translation: CASSPGGQFYEQYF.

This clonotype was seen once. The CDR3 loop is CASSAAGSYIGEQFF. The CDR3 DNA follows: TGTGCCAGCAGCGCCGCCGGGAGCTATATTGGAGAGCAGTTCTTC. This chain joins TRBV9 and TRBJ2-1; D is perhaps TRBD2 (6 bases). Trimming took off 3 bases at V and 10 bases at J, with 20 bases between the two ends. This CDR3 region has 15 residues. CDR1 is SGDLS, CDR2 YYNGEE, per germline.

The chain employs TRBV15 and TRBJ2-5; 9 bases map to TRBD1. CDR3 length equals 16 residues. The V gene end was trimmed by 1 base and the J gene end by 1 base; junction bases not matched to a gene: 4. Germline V gene data show CDR1 as LNHNV and CDR2 as YYDKDF (reference sequence). Written as DNA, the CDR3 is TGTGCCACCAGCAGAGCGACAGGGGGACCCCAAGAGACCCAGTACTTC. It is translated as CATSRATGGPQETQYF.

This clonotype was picked up a small number of times. The CDR3 sequence is CATRTLDRGSNSPLHF. The DNA of the CDR3 is TGTGCCACCAGAACGCTAGACAGGGGCTCGAATTCACCCCTCCACTTT. V gene TRBV15 combines with J gene TRBJ1-6; 8 nucleotides line up with TRBD1. Per the germline V gene, CDR1 is LNHNV and CDR2 is YYDKDF (reference sequence). J lost 7 bases, V lost 6 bases, and 11 bases had no gene match. The CDR3 length is 16 residues.

This CDR3 reads CASIRYGGASTDTQYF. The CDR3 DNA follows: TGTGCCAGCATCCGGTATGGCGGGGCTAGCACAGATACGCAGTATTTT. This chain joins TRBV6-2 or TRBV6-3 and TRBJ2-3, with D tentatively TRBD2 (6 bases). Trimming took 7 bases from V and 0 from J, leaving 17 bases between them. The CDR3 is 16 amino acids. The germline CDR1 and CDR2 sequences are MNHEY and SVGEGT.

The chain combines TRBV20-1 with TRBJ1-1; weak D call: TRBD1 (5 bases). V dropped 5 bases and J dropped 0 bases, with 13 bases sitting between them. CDR1 is DFQATT, CDR2 SNEGSKA, per germline (reference sequence). This CDR3 region has 14 residues. This CDR3 is CSAPPRQLNTEAFF. CDR3 sequence (DNA): TGCAGTGCTCCTCCGAGACAGCTGAACACTGAAGCTTTCTTT.

The chain combines TRBV7-8 with TRBJ1-4; no firm D call. CDR1 SGHVS and CDR2 FQNEAQ come from the germline V gene. Trimming cost V 2 bases and J 3 bases, with 10 bases left between them. The CDR3 has 15 residues. The CDR3 nucleotides are TGTGCCAGCAGCTTAACGGGCCCACCTAATGAAAAACTGTTTTTT. This encodes CASSLTGPPNEKLFF.

The chain employs TRBV7-9 and TRBJ2-1; D gene ambiguous. V was trimmed by 3 bases and J by 0 bases, leaving 12 bases between them. The V gene's germline CDR1 is SEHNR and CDR2 FQNEAQ (reference sequence). CDR3 length equals 16 residues. The CDR3 protein is CASSLCSVCSYNEQFF. CDR3 sequence (DNA): TGTGCCAGCAGCTTGTGCAGTGTTTGCTCCTACAATGAGCAGTTCTTC.

The V gene is TRBV10-3, the J gene TRBJ2-1, with 7 bases that match TRBD2. The CDR3 runs to 16 residues. Germline values: CDR1 ENHRY, CDR2 SYGVKD. After removal of 5 bases from V and 7 bases from J, the junction contained 14 bases not matched to a gene. Here the CDR3 reads CAISPSVTGGLNEQFF. CDR3 nucleotide sequence: TGTGCCATCAGTCCATCGGTGACCGGGGGGTTGAATGAGCAGTTCTTC.